This T cell receptor (beta chain) was recorded in a study of blood T cell repertoires in COVID-19. The overall study: Researchers got acute and convalescent COVID-19 samples from the United States, Italy and Spain. In each case, the material was cDNA or gDNA derived from T cells, B-cell-depleted T cells, or PBMCs.

Original processing methods: Counts of nucleated cells, estimated from reference gene primer amplification, were obtained. Measured with immunoSEQ multiplex PCR; TCRdb has only the in-frame clones, and not every one. That table supplies the V and J calls and clone size; D and trimming were determined from the DNA. The sample contains some 150,000 clones, 80% to 90% of which appear only once. CDR3 size: 16 residues. The V and J ends lost 4 bases and 1 base respectively, with 17 bases between them. Germline CDR1 is SNHLY and CDR2 is FYNNEI. Input material: peripheral blood. J is TRBJ2-7 and V is TRBV2; tentative D call: TRBD1 (6 bases). This clonotype was obtained from a man between 60 and 75 years old with acute or convalescent COVID-19. The CDR3 bases are TGTGCCAGCAGTGGTGGTGTTGGGCAGGGGTCCTACGAGCAGTACTTC. As protein: CASSGGVGQGSYEQYF.